This is a list of T cell receptor beta chains from one sample in a study of T cell changes during pregnancy in multiple sclerosis. Repertoires were generated with immunoSEQ multiplex PCR, while TCRdb's copy carries only in-frame clones and drops some. The sample has about 49,000 clones, more than 85% seen once. The sample consisted of CD8+ T cells from peripheral blood mononuclear cells, taken in the first trimester of pregnancy. All receptors derive from a female donor with multiple sclerosis, enrolled in a pregnancy study. Each CDR3 is given with its conserved first and last residue. The D gene is left open where the match is weak. The listing skips clone size in some rows; elsewhere it reads once, few, many or a size class.

D gene	V gene	clone size	J gene	CDR3 protein	CDR3 DNA
NA	TRBV19	once	TRBJ1-5	CASSSLQGRPQHF	TGTGCCAGTAGTTCGTTACAGGGTAGGCCCCAGCATTTT
NA	TRBV7-6	NA	TRBJ1-5	CASSLSNRVTSGQPQHF	TGTGCCAGCAGCTTATCGAACAGGGTTACATCAGGTCAGCCCCAGCATTTT
NA	TRBV30	once	TRBJ1-1	CAWAGGPTMNTEAFF	TGTGCCTGGGCGGGGGGGCCTACTATGAACACTGAAGCTTTCTTT
NA	TRBV7-3	NA	TRBJ2-7	CASSLEQGGEQYF	TGTGCCAGCAGCTTAGAACAGGGTGGCGAGCAGTACTTC
NA	TRBV7-9	NA	TRBJ2-1	CASSLVDSYNEQFF	TGTGCCAGCAGCTTAGTAGACAGTTACAATGAGCAGTTCTTC
NA	TRBV27	NA	TRBJ1-1	CASSLAGSGSEAFF	TGTGCCAGCAGTTTAGCAGGGTCAGGCTCTGAAGCTTTCTTT
TRBD1	TRBV30	NA	TRBJ2-1	CAWARGLYNEQFF	TGTGCCTGGGCCAGGGGGCTGTACAATGAGCAGTTCTTC
TRBD2	TRBV7-9	NA	TRBJ2-7	CASSLVAGGYEQYF	TGTGCCAGCAGCTTAGTGGCGGGAGGTTACGAGCAGTACTTC
NA	TRBV10-3	NA	TRBJ2-7	CAISEGGFYEQYF	TGTGCCATCAGTGAGGGGGGGTTCTACGAGCAGTACTTC
NA	TRBV27	NA	TRBJ1-1	CASREGTQNTEAFF	TGTGCCAGCAGAGAAGGGACACAGAACACTGAAGCTTTCTTT
TRBD1	TRBV6-1	NA	TRBJ2-7	CASSDPGTGGYEQYF	TGTGCCAGCAGTGACCCCGGGACAGGGGGCTACGAGCAGTACTTC
NA	TRBV9	NA	TRBJ2-1	CASTSGSSYNEQFF	TGTGCCAGCACTTCGGGGAGCTCCTACAATGAGCAGTTCTTC
TRBD1	TRBV28	NA	TRBJ2-7	CASSFQIGQGADEQYF	TGTGCCAGCAGTTTCCAAATCGGACAGGGGGCAGACGAGCAGTACTTC
NA	TRBV7-9	NA	TRBJ2-7	CASSQRDSYEQYF	TGTGCCAGCAGCCAGAGGGACTCCTACGAGCAGTACTTC
TRBD1	TRBV28	NA	TRBJ2-4	CASSLKSGGSGKNIQYF	TGTGCCAGCAGTTTAAAGTCAGGGGGCAGTGGCAAAAACATTCAGTACTTC
NA	TRBV4-1	NA	TRBJ2-3	CASSQEDRATGYTDTQYF	TGCGCCAGCAGCCAAGAGGATAGGGCGACAGGTTACACAGATACGCAGTATTTT
TRBD2	TRBV7-9	once	TRBJ2-5	CASSFPGLAETQYF	TGTGCCAGCAGCTTTCCGGGACTAGCAGAGACCCAGTACTTC